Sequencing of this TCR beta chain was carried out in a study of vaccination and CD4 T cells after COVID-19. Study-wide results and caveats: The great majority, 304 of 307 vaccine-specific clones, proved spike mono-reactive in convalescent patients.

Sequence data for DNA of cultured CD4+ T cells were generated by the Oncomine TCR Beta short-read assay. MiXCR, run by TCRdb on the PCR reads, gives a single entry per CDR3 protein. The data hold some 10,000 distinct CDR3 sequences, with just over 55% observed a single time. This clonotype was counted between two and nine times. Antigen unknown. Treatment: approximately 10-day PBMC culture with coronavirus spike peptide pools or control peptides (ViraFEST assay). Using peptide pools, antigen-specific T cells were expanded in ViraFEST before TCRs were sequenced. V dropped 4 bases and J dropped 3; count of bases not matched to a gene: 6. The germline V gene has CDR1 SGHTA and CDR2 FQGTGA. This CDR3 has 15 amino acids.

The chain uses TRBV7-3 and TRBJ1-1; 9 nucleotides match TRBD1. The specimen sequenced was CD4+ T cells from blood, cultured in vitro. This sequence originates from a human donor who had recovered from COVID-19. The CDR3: CASSSGQGGDTEAFF. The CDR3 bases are TGTGCCAGCAGCTCGGGACAGGGTGGGGACACTGAAGCTTTCTTT.